Below, 17 T cell receptor beta chains from the same sample are listed, as sequenced in a study of vaccination and CD4 T cells after COVID-19 (dated by TCRdb to 2021 to 2024). The library was produced with PCR. Data came from an Illumina iSeq 100. TCR sequencing of DNA from cultured CD4+ T cells used the Oncomine TCR Beta short-read assay at the Johns Hopkins FTIC core. Starting from the raw public reads, TCRdb applied fastp trimming at Q25, assembled clones with MiXCR and retained in-frame beta chains. Records with the same CDR3 protein are collapsed into one entry carrying the most frequent genes and DNA. For this sample the table gives some 13,000 distinct CDR3 sequences, of which about 30% were detected only once. The ten largest clones represent around 10% of the sample. These TCRs are of unknown antigen specificity. Taken with the paper, the label for treatment or condition translates to: approximately nine-day PBMC culture with coronavirus spike peptide pools or control peptides (ViraFEST assay).

Sequenced: CD4+ T cells from blood, cultured in vitro. The receptor source for this set is a human donor who had recovered from COVID-19.

This clonotype has just a few counts. The chain is built from TRBV2 and TRBJ2-7; D gene uncertain. V was pared by 7 bases and J by 4 bases, with 8 bases between. The CDR3 extends over 11 amino acids. Germline V gives CDR1 SNHLY, CDR2 FYNNEI. This chain's CDR3 is CASIRGYEQYF. CDR3 nucleotides: TGTGCCAGCATCAGAGGATACGAGCAGTACTTC.

The chain is built from TRBV7-9 and TRBJ2-1; D tentatively fits TRBD1 or TRBD2 (6 bases each). The CDR3 extends over 16 amino acids. The V and J ends lost 4 bases and 9 bases respectively, with 22 bases between them. The germline V gene has CDR1 SEHNR and CDR2 FQNEAQ (reference sequence). For the CDR3, the DNA is TGTGCCAGCAGCTATTGGGGGGCACCTGCCTCGGGTGAGCAGTTCTTC. This gives the protein CASSYWGAPASGEQFF.

This CDR3 reads CASTDRRRSTDTQYF. Here the CDR3 DNA reads TGTGCCAGCACCGACAGGAGGAGGAGCACAGATACGCAGTATTTT. The chain links TRBV7-2 to TRBJ2-3, with TRBD1 as a possible D gene (6 bases). Germline CDR1 SGHTA, CDR2 FQGNSA. V was cut by 7 bases and J by 0 bases, with 14 bases left in between. CDR3 length: 15 residues.

This clonotype appeared a few times. V gene TRBV20-1 combines with J gene TRBJ2-1, with D perhaps TRBD1 (6 bases). CDR3 size: 14 residues. Germline CDR1 reads DFQATT; CDR2 reads SNEGSKA (reference sequence). V lost 6 bases and J 9 bases, leaving 21 bases between the germline ends. CDR3 DNA sequence: TGCAGTGCGAAGGGACCAGGGGTTAGTGGTGAGCAGTTCTTC. Translation: CSAKGPGVSGEQFF.

The table lists this clonotype with a few counts. This chain joins TRBV7-2 and TRBJ1-1, with TRBD1 identical over 9 bases. The CDR3 spans 13 residues. Germline CDR1 and CDR2: SGHTA and FQGNSA. V shed 3 bases and J 10 bases; nucleotides not matched to a gene: 6. As DNA, the CDR3 is TGTGCCAGCAGCTTTTACAGGGGGCGAGGAGCTTTCTTT. Its protein is CASSFYRGRGAFF.

The sample holds a few counts of this clonotype. The chain employs TRBV19 and TRBJ2-5; D not certain. Deletions cut 2 bases from V and 0 bases from J, with 16 bases between. CDR3 length equals 17 residues. CDR1 is LNHDA, CDR2 SQIVND, per germline (reference sequence). CDR3 sequence reads: CASSISHQDTYQETQYF. CDR3 in DNA: TGTGCCAGTAGTATATCTCATCAAGACACGTACCAAGAGACCCAGTACTTC. Supplemented by reference TRBV19 and TRBJ2-5, the full variable domain reads DGGITQSPKYLFRKEGQNVTLSCEQNLNHDAMYWYRQDPGQGLRLIYYSQIVNDFQKGDIAEGYSVSREKKESFPLTVTSAQKNPTAFYLCASSISHQDTYQETQYFGPGTRLLVL.

The V call is TRBV29-1, the J call TRBJ2-1, with 11 nucleotides matching TRBD2. The germline CDR1 and CDR2 sequences are SQVTM and ANQGSEA. The CDR3 extends over 12 amino acids. The ends lost 7 bases at V and 8 bases at J; junction bases unmatched: 4. The chain's CDR3 is CSASLAGDEQFF. The CDR3 region has the DNA TGCAGCGCCTCACTAGCGGGAGATGAGCAGTTCTTC.

The gene calls are TRBV5-4 and TRBJ2-2, with D possibly TRBD1 on 6 matching bases. Germline V gives CDR1 SGHNT, CDR2 YYREEE (reference sequence). The CDR3 contains 14 residues. The ends were cut back, 4 bases at V and 7 bases at J, with 14 bases in the middle. The CDR3 loop reads CASSTGQFFGELFF. The CDR3 DNA reads as TGTGCCAGCAGCACCGGACAGTTTTTCGGGGAGCTGTTTTTT.

V gene TRBV4-1 combines with J gene TRBJ1-1, with a possible D match to TRBD1 (5 bases). Germline V gene sequence: CDR1 MGHRA, CDR2 YSYEKL. This CDR3 comprises 15 residues. The V end lost 3 bases, the J end lost 4 bases, and 15 bases lay between the germline ends. CDR3 amino acids: CASSHEQVRGTEAFF. DNA for the CDR3: TGCGCCAGCAGCCATGAACAGGTTCGGGGCACTGAAGCTTTCTTT.

This clonotype was observed a few times. The chain has TRBV20-1 and TRBJ1-1; D perhaps matches TRBD1 (6 bases). The V gene lost 0 bases and the J gene lost 5 bases, with 16 bases spanning the gap. Germline V lookup: CDR1 DFQATT, CDR2 SNEGSKA (reference sequence). The CDR3 spans 15 residues. CDR3 bases: TGCAGTGCTAGAGATCCGGGGGGCTTTGGGACTGAAGCTTTCTTT. Its protein is CSARDPGGFGTEAFF.

This clonotype has more than one count but fewer than ten. The DNA for the CDR3 is TGCAGTGCCTCAACCGGGGGGGGAGTTGGGAATGAGCAGTTCTTC. Its translation is CSASTGGGVGNEQFF. This chain links TRBV20-1 with TRBJ2-1; 8 bases are shared with TRBD2. V was clipped by 6 bases and J by 7 bases; unmatched bases: 14. Germline V gene lookup returns CDR1 DFQATT and CDR2 SNEGSKA (reference sequence). The CDR3 loop spans 15 amino acids.

This rearrangement joins TRBV27 to TRBJ1-1; TRBD1 agrees at 7 bases. The CDR3 spans 18 residues. Germline-derived CDR1 and CDR2 are MNHEY and SMNVEV (reference sequence). V shed 2 bases, J shed 2 bases, and the junction held 14 bases outside the gene matches. Here the CDR3 reads CASSLRPGQPIKNTEAFF. The CDR3 region has the DNA TGTGCCAGCAGTTTACGGCCGGGACAGCCGATAAAAAACACTGAAGCTTTCTTT.

The chain recombines TRBV12-3 or TRBV12-4 with TRBJ2-2; 7 bases agree with TRBD2. The V gene end was trimmed by 3 bases and the J gene end by 0 bases; junction bases not matched to a gene: 1. This CDR3 has 15 residues. For the CDR3, the DNA is TGTGCCAGCAGTTTGGGGGGGTCGAACACCGGGGAGCTGTTTTTT. Protein: CASSLGGSNTGELFF.

There are a few counts of this clonotype. V gene TRBV7-2 combines with J gene TRBJ1-1; 7 positions agree with TRBD1. Germline V lookup: CDR1 SGHTA, CDR2 FQGNSA. The CDR3 extends over 15 amino acids. Trimming removed 1 base from V and 1 base from J; junction bases left unmatched: 3. CDR3 nucleotides: TGTGCCAGCAGCTTAGTACCAGGGGGGAACACTGAAGCTTTCTTT. It specifies CASSLVPGGNTEAFF. Full variable domain (remainder filled in from reference TRBV7-2 and TRBJ1-1): GAGVSQSPSNKVTEKGKDVELRCDPISGHTALYWYRQSLGQGLEFLIYFQGNSAPDKSGLPSDRFSAERTGGSVSTLTIQRTQQEDSAVYLCASSLVPGGNTEAFFGQGTRLTVV.

This clonotype has just a few counts. The CDR3 nucleotides read TGTGCCAGTAGTAGAGAGCGGTTCTCCTACGAGCAGTACTTC. As protein: CASSRERFSYEQYF. J is TRBJ2-7 and V is TRBV19; possibly TRBD2 for D (5 bases). Germline V gene sequence: CDR1 LNHDA, CDR2 SQIVND (reference sequence). This CDR3 contains 14 residues. V shed 4 bases and J shed 0 bases, with 10 bases lying between them. The full variable domain, with the rest looked up from reference TRBV19 and TRBJ2-7, is DGGITQSPKYLFRKEGQNVTLSCEQNLNHDAMYWYRQDPGQGLRLIYYSQIVNDFQKGDIAEGYSVSREKKESFPLTVTSAQKNPTAFYLCASSRERFSYEQYFGPGTRLTVT.

This clonotype has a handful of counts. V gene TRBV7-9 combines with J gene TRBJ1-1; 9 bases map to TRBD1. The germline V gene encodes CDR1 SEHNR and CDR2 FQNEAQ (reference sequence). V gave up 6 bases and J gave up 0 bases; unmatched junction bases: 8. This CDR3 is 16 amino acids long. The DNA for the CDR3 is TGTGCCAGCAGTTCGGGACAGGGTATCATGAACACTGAAGCTTTCTTT. Amino acid sequence: CASSSGQGIMNTEAFF.

There are a few counts of this clonotype. The V gene is TRBV24-1, the J gene TRBJ1-2; D is possibly TRBD1 (5 bases). CDR1 is KGHDR, CDR2 SFDVKD, per germline. Deletions cut 4 bases from V and 4 bases from J, with 15 bases between. The CDR3 spans 15 residues. The CDR3 sequence is CATSEGNDRVYGYTF. CDR3 bases: TGTGCCACCAGTGAGGGGAACGACAGAGTCTATGGCTACACCTTC.